This T cell receptor beta chain originates from a study of blood T cell repertoires in COVID-19. In germline, CDR1 is MNHNY, CDR2 SVGAGI (reference sequence). V gave up 6 bases and J gave up 6 bases, with 10 bases separating them. The CDR3 is 12 amino acids. Using immunoSEQ multiplex PCR, the repertoire was profiled, and TCRdb retains in-frame clones only, with some absent. In the table there are 100,000 to 150,000 clones, more than 70% of which are singletons. This TCR was sampled from a woman older than 75 with COVID-19, enrolled during active disease. This rearrangement joins TRBV6-6 to TRBJ2-3; D is uncertain. The sample consisted of peripheral blood. DNA for the CDR3: TGTGCCAGCAGCCCCTCGGTTGATACGCAGTATTTT. Protein: CASSPSVDTQYF.